This TCR beta chain was obtained from a study of read filtering for tumor transcriptome and immune sequencing. This clonotype has at least ten counts. Germline values: CDR1 DFQATT, CDR2 SNEGSKA (reference sequence). This CDR3 is 13 amino acids long. Between the trimmed V and J ends, which lost 6 bases and 0 bases, there was a span of 11 bases. This library used about 400 ng RNA and molecular barcoded adaptors spanning alpha/delta and beta/gamma chains. Using its own MiXCR run on the reads, TCRdb lists one record per CDR3 protein. The data show more than 100,000 distinct CDR3 sequences, with 10% to 15% seen just once and 9.5% to 12% held by the top ten.

Sequenced sample: a population of CD138-negative cells sorted from bone marrow. The J gene is TRBJ1-1, the V gene TRBV20-1, with unresolved D. The source of this sequence is a donor at least 40 years old with multiple myeloma. This chain's CDR3 is CSAHREMNTEAFF. Written as DNA, the CDR3 is TGCAGTGCCCACCGGGAGATGAACACTGAAGCTTTCTTT.